The clone carrying this T cell receptor (beta chain) occurred many times. The antigen remains unidentified. This record comes from a study of early T cells in non-severe SARS-CoV-2 infection. Study-wide results and caveats: Missing private and CD4 specificities, VDJdb matching favored anti-spike CD8 responses.

One entry per CDR3 protein results from TCRdb running MiXCR on the 5' RACE reads. The sample has under 85,000 distinct CDR3 sequences, roughly 9.4% seen once. The sample was whole blood. The receptor was isolated from an adult who was a healthcare worker with PCR-confirmed SARS-CoV-2 infection or an uninfected control (not recorded which).

CDR3 in DNA: TGTGCCAGCAGCCAACCGACCGGGACAGTGAACACCGGGGAGCTGTTTTTT. Translated: CASSQPTGTVNTGELFF. The rearrangement links TRBV14 to TRBJ2-2; 7 positions agree with TRBD1. In germline, CDR1 is SGHDN, CDR2 FVKESK. CDR3 length: 17 amino acids. V lost 2 bases and J lost 1; bases outside the gene matches: 7.